These T cell receptor beta chains were read from a single sample in a study of CD8 T cells in ankylosing spondylitis. MiXCR was run by TCRdb on the 5' RACE reads, yielding one entry per CDR3 protein. The repertoire holds a few hundred thousand distinct CDR3 sequences, with 20% to 25% as singletons. The specimen sequenced was blood, either unsorted or a sorted T cell fraction (not recorded which). The receptors here all came from a female donor with ankylosing spondylitis or in good health (not recorded which). Both conserved end residues are part of each CDR3. D genes are given only for firm matches. The size of a clone is reported for some rows only, either as once, few or many, or as a class for expanded clones.

TRBJ2-3,NA,NA,TRBV19,TGTGCCAGTAGCCCCTACGAGAGGGTTCAAGGCACAGATACGCAGTATTTT,CASSPYERVQGTDTQYF
TRBJ2-1,NA,TRBD2,TRBV28,TGTGCCAGCAGGTTAGCGGGACCCTACAATGAGCAGTTCTTC,CASRLAGPYNEQFF
TRBJ2-3,NA,TRBD2,TRBV28,TGTGCCGGCGGCACTAGCGCCCATTCTAGCACAGATACGCAGTATTTT,CAGGTSAHSSTDTQYF
TRBJ2-7,few,NA,TRBV5-1,TGCGCCAGCAGTCCCCCTGACTTGGAATACGAGCAGTACTTC,CASSPPDLEYEQYF
TRBJ2-7,many,NA,TRBV29-1,TGCAGCGTTGCCGGGACCACCATTGCTTTGGAGCAGTACTTC,CSVAGTTIALEQYF
TRBJ2-6,NA,NA,TRBV5-6,TGTGCCAGCAGCTTGGAGGGGATCTCTGGGGCCAACGTCCTGACTTTC,CASSLEGISGANVLTF
TRBJ2-3,NA,NA,TRBV7-8,TGTGCCAGCAGCCCAACTCGGGGGAGAAGAGATACGCAGTATTTT,CASSPTRGRRDTQYF
TRBJ1-1,many,TRBD1,TRBV12-3/TRBV12-4,TGTGCCAGCAGTTTTTTACAGGGGAGTGAAGCTTTCTTT,CASSFLQGSEAFF
TRBJ2-1,NA,TRBD2,TRBV11-2,TGTGCCAGCAGCTTAGGGGAGGGGACGGGAGCGGACTACAATGAGCAGTTCTTC,CASSLGEGTGADYNEQFF
TRBJ2-1,NA,TRBD2,TRBV20-1,TGCAGTGCTAGAGAGTTCGGCCGGGGCGGGAGGGCTTTCAATGAGCAGTTCTTC,CSAREFGRGGRAFNEQFF
TRBJ2-1,few,NA,TRBV20-1,TGCAGTGCTAGAGATCGTCAGGGACAAAAATACAATGAGCAGTTCTTC,CSARDRQGQKYNEQFF
TRBJ2-1,NA,NA,TRBV6-5,TGTGCCAGCAGTTACTCTGGAATAGGCGGGGTTTACAATGAGCAATTCTTC,CASSYSGIGGVYNEQFF
TRBJ2-1,NA,NA,TRBV6-2/TRBV6-3,TGTGCCAGCAGGTCTCTACGCAATGAGCAGTTCTTC,CASRSLRNEQFF
TRBJ1-2,NA,NA,TRBV6-2/TRBV6-3,TGTGCCAGCAGTCCTACAGGAAACCCTATCTATGGCTACACCTTC,CASSPTGNPIYGYTF
TRBJ1-5,once,TRBD1,TRBV19,TGTGCCAGTAGTACCAGACAGGGTGAGAATCAGCCCCAGCATTTT,CASSTRQGENQPQHF